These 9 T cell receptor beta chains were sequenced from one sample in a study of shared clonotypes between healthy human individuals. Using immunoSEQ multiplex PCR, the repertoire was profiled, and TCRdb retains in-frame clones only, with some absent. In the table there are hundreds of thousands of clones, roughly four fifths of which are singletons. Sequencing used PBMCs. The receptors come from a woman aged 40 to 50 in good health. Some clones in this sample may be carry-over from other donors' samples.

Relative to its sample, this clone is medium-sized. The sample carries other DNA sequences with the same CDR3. The CDR3: CAWRRTGGQTQYF. For the CDR3, the DNA is TGTGCCTGGCGCCGGACGGGGGGGCAGACCCAGTACTTC. This chain uses TRBV30 with TRBJ2-5, with 8 bases identical to TRBD2. The CDR3 contains 13 residues. V was pared by 5 bases and J by 6 bases, with 8 bases of the junction left unmatched. Germline V CDR1 and CDR2: GTSNPN, SVGIG (reference sequence). The full variable domain, rest sourced from reference TRBV30 and TRBJ2-5, is SQTIHQWPATLVQPVGSPLSLECTVEGTSNPNLYWYRQAAGRGLQLLFYSVGIGQISSEVPQNLSASRPQDRQFILSSKKLLLSDSGFYLCAWRRTGGQTQYFGPGTRLLVL.

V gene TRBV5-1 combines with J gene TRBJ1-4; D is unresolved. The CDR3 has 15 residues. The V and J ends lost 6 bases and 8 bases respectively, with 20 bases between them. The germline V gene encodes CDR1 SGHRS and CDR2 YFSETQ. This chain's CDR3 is CASNPRAGVKEKLFF. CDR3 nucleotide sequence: TGCGCCAGCAACCCCCGGGCTGGGGTGAAAGAAAAACTGTTTTTT.

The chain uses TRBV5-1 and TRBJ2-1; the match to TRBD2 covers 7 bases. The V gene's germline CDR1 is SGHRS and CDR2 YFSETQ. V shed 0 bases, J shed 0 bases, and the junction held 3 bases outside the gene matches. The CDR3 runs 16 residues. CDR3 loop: CASSLVAGVSYNEQFF. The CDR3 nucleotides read TGCGCCAGCAGCTTGGTTGCGGGAGTCTCCTACAATGAGCAGTTCTTC.

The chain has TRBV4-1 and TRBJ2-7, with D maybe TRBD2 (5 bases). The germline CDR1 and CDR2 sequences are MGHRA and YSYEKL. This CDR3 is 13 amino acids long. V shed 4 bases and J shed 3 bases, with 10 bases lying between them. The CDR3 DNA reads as TGCGCCAGCAGCCGAGGACTGAACTACGAGCAGTACTTC. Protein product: CASSRGLNYEQYF.

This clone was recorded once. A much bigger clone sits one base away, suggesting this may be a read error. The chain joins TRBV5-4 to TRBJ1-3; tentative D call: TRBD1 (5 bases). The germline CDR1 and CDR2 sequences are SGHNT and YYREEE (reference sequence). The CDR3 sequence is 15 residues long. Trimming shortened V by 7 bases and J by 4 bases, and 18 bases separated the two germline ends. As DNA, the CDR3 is TGTGCCAGCGGCCCCGACAGATCAGTGGGAAACACCATATATTTT. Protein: CASGPDRSVGNTIYF. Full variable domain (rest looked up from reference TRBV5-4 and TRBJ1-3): ETGVTQSPTHLIKTRGQQVTLRCSSQSGHNTVSWYQQALGQGPQFIFQYYREEENGRGNFPPRFSGLQFPNYSSELNVNALELDDSALYLCASGPDRSVGNTIYFGEGSWLTVV.

This chain's CDR3 is CASSRRGQGADEQYF. The DNA for the CDR3 is TGTGCCAGCTCACGACGAGGACAGGGGGCTGACGAGCAGTACTTC. The rearrangement uses TRBV18 and TRBJ2-7; TRBD1 matches at 11 bases. Per germline, CDR1 KGHSH and CDR2 LQKENI. The CDR3 has 15 residues. After removal of 4 bases from V and 5 bases from J, the junction contained 7 bases not matched to a gene.

This CDR3 is CASRGLGAYNEQFF. Here the CDR3 DNA reads TGTGCCAGTAGGGGCCTGGGCGCCTACAATGAGCAGTTCTTC. The chain carries TRBV19 and TRBJ2-1; D is unclear. From germline, CDR1 is LNHDA and CDR2 SQIVND (reference sequence). V was trimmed by 6 bases and J by 2 bases, leaving 11 bases between them. This CDR3 spans 14 amino acids.

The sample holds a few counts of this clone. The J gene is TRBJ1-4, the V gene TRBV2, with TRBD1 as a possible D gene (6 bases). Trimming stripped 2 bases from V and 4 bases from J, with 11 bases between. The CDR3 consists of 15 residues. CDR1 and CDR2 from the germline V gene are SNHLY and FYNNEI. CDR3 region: CASSERGGGNEKLFF. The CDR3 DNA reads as TGTGCCAGCAGTGAACGAGGGGGGGGTAATGAAAAACTGTTTTTT.

The CDR3, as DNA: TGCGCCAGCCGGGCCTCGAACACTGAAGCTTTCTTT. Protein sequence: CASRASNTEAFF. The V and J genes are TRBV10-2 and TRBJ1-1; D is ambiguous. This CDR3 is 12 amino acids long. The V end lost 8 bases, the J end lost 1 base, and 8 bases lay between the germline ends. The germline CDR1 and CDR2 sequences are WSHSY and SAAADI.